The next 11 T cell receptor beta chains were all read from a single sample in a study of T cells in localized non-small cell lung cancer. Method: immunoSEQ multiplex PCR; TCRdb's copy keeps in-frame clones and lacks some. The top ten hold around 11% of the sample, which has over a thousand clones, 24% seen once. The material sequenced was lung tumor tissue, taken before any cancer treatment. The receptors shown here come from a male donor older than 55 with stage II lung adenocarcinoma.

Turning to this clone: One end of the junction does not line up with germline, which may come from a read error. The chain is built from TRBV7-4 and TRBJ2-5; 9 bases are a match to TRBD2. The CDR3 runs to 13 residues. Germline-derived CDR1 and CDR2 are SGHVT and SQSDAQ. The CDR3 bases are TGTGCCAGCAACTTAGCGGGAGTGGAGACCCAGTACTTC. It translates to CASNLAGVETQYF. Looking up the rest from reference TRBV7-4 and TRBJ2-5 gives the full variable domain: GAGVSQSPRYKVAKRGRDVALRCDSISGHVTLYWYRQTLGQGSEVLTYSQSDAQRDKSGRPSGRFSAERPERSVSTLKIQRTEQGDSAVYLCASNLAGVETQYFGPGTRLLVL.

This clone has a handful of counts. In nucleotides, the CDR3 is TGTGCCAGCAGCGCAACAGGGCTTAACACTGAAGCTTTCTTT. Amino acid sequence: CASSATGLNTEAFF. The genes are TRBV11-3 and TRBJ1-1, with D tentatively TRBD1 (6 bases). The germline V and J ends were trimmed by 5 bases and 2 bases, with 12 bases remaining between them. The CDR3 loop spans 14 amino acids. Looked up from germline, CDR1 is SGHNT and CDR2 is YENEEA.

In its sample, this clone ranks as medium-sized. The CDR3 loop is CASSLDTLALADTQYF. CDR3 coding DNA: TGTGCCAGCAGCTTAGATACTCTAGCGTTAGCAGATACGCAGTATTTT. The V gene is TRBV11-3, the J gene TRBJ2-3; TRBD2 is a possible D gene (6 bases). CDR1 is SGHNT, CDR2 YENEEA, per germline. Trimming stripped 0 bases from V and 4 bases from J, with 14 bases between. This CDR3 is built from 16 residues.

The V and J genes are TRBV11-3 and TRBJ2-6, with 7 bases fitting TRBD1. J was trimmed by 2 bases and V by 5 bases; bases with no gene match: 9. There are 17 residues in the CDR3. Germline loops: CDR1 SGHNT, CDR2 YENEEA. The CDR3 DNA reads TGTGCCAGCAGCGCACGGACAGGTACAGCTGGGGCCAACGTCCTGACTTTC. Its translation: CASSARTGTAGANVLTF. Using reference TRBV11-3 and TRBJ2-6 for the parts outside the CDR3, the full variable domain is EAGVVQSPRYKIIEKKQPVAFWCNPISGHNTLYWYLQNLGQGPELLIRYENEEAVDDSQLPKDRFSAERLKGVDSTLKIQPAELGDSAVYLCASSARTGTAGANVLTFGAGSRLTVL.

This clone was found a few times. V gene TRBV11-3 combines with J gene TRBJ2-5; possible D gene TRBD2, 6 bases. Per germline, CDR1 SGHNT and CDR2 YENEEA. The CDR3 consists of 15 residues. The V end was cut by 5 bases, the J end by 5 bases, with 18 bases between. The CDR3 coding sequence is TGTGCCAGCAGCGCTTGGGACTCCCTACGGGAGACCCAGTACTTC. This sequence encodes CASSAWDSLRETQYF.

V is TRBV18 and J is TRBJ2-7; TRBD1 might be the D (5 bases). The CDR3 runs 17 residues. Looked up from germline, CDR1 is KGHSH and CDR2 is LQKENI. Trimming pared 2 bases from V and 2 bases from J, leaving 19 bases between. The CDR3 is CASSPSSGHSPTYEQYF. The CDR3 DNA reads TGTGCCAGCTCACCAAGCTCAGGGCACTCGCCAACCTACGAGCAGTACTTC.

This clone has only one observation. CDR3 protein: CASSLDPTEYEQYF. CDR3 coding DNA: TGCGCCAGCAGCTTAGATCCGACGGAATACGAGCAGTACTTC. J is TRBJ2-7 and V is TRBV5-1; no clear D. Germline CDR1 SGHRS, CDR2 YFSETQ. The CDR3 runs 14 residues. V lost 2 bases to trimming and J lost 4 bases, with 13 bases between them.

This chain uses TRBV6-8 with TRBJ2-1; a possible D gene is TRBD2 (6 bases). The CDR3 totals 15 residues. V lost 4 bases and J lost 2, with 12 bases in between. The germline gives CDR1 MNHGY, CDR2 SAAAGT. CDR3 nucleotides: TGTGCCAGCAGTTCCGGACTACAAACCTACAATGAGCAGTTCTTC. Encoded protein: CASSSGLQTYNEQFF.

This clone occurred a few times. The rearrangement joins TRBV19 to TRBJ1-5; D gene unclear. V lost 7 bases and J 2 bases, leaving 9 bases between the germline ends. CDR1 and CDR2 (germline): LNHDA, SQIVND (reference sequence). This CDR3 spans 13 amino acids. Written as DNA, the CDR3 is TGTGCCAGTAATTTGAGGGGCAATCAGCCCCAGCATTTT. This gives the protein CASNLRGNQPQHF.

By share of the sample, this clone is medium-sized. This chain joins TRBV9 and TRBJ2-7, with TRBD1 matching 7 bases. Per the germline V gene, CDR1 is SGDLS and CDR2 is YYNGEE. V shed 4 bases and J 0 bases; nucleotides not matched to a gene: 16. The CDR3 is 18 residues long. CDR3 protein: CASSLRGQSRGSSYEQYF. Here the CDR3 DNA reads TGTGCCAGCAGCCTACGAGGACAGTCCAGGGGGAGCTCCTACGAGCAGTACTTC. Full variable domain (outside the CDR3, taken from reference TRBV9 and TRBJ2-7): DSGVTQTPKHLITATGQRVTLRCSPRSGDLSVYWYQQSLDQGLQFLIQYYNGEERAKGNILERFSAQQFPDLHSELNLSSLELGDSALYFCASSLRGQSRGSSYEQYFGPGTRLTVT.

This clone appeared a few times. The J gene is TRBJ1-3, the V gene TRBV11-3; weak D call: TRBD1 (6 bases). This CDR3 has 16 amino acids. The germline gives CDR1 SGHNT, CDR2 YENEEA. V lost 2 bases, J lost 2 bases, and 13 bases lay in between. CDR3 in amino acids: CASSLSGAGAGNTIYF. The DNA of the CDR3 is TGTGCCAGCAGCTTATCGGGCGCAGGGGCTGGAAACACCATATATTTT.